These 2 T cell receptor beta chains were sequenced from one sample in a study of somatic mutations in cytotoxic T cells in rheumatoid arthritis (dated by TCRdb to the late 2010s). The library relied on the immunoSEQ multiplex PCR assay. Here the immuneACCESS table is served through TCRdb, limited to in-frame sequences with V and J called. Missing clones are a known gap in these copies; in checked studies unresolved V genes cover under half, and the rest lacks a known reason. This sample has more than 4,500 clones in its table, and 70% to 85% of those were observed once. Clones ranked in the top ten supply more than 45% of the sample. Sequences were obtained from CD8+ T cells sorted from blood. These receptor sequences come from a woman aged 45-60 years with rheumatoid arthritis.

V and J are TRBV29-1 and TRBJ1-2; TRBD1 matches at 10 bases. Germline CDR1 is SQVTM and CDR2 is ANQGSEA. J was trimmed by 6 bases and V by 7 bases; bases with no gene match: 5. CDR3 size: 12 residues. CDR3 DNA: TGCAGCGGAGGGACAGGGGCCAATGGCTACACCTTC. Translated, it gives CSGGTGANGYTF.

The rearrangement joins TRBV9 to TRBJ2-3, with D possibly TRBD2 on 6 matching bases. Germline V gives CDR1 SGDLS, CDR2 YYNGEE. CDR3 length equals 15 residues. The V gene lost 7 bases and the J gene lost 2 bases, with 17 bases spanning the gap. The CDR3 region has the DNA TGTGCCAGCGGCCGGACTACCCTTCTCACAGATACGCAGTATTTT. Its protein product is CASGRTTLLTDTQYF.